This T cell receptor beta chain was profiled in a study of blood T cell repertoires in COVID-19 (dated by TCRdb to the early 2020s). For the study in its entirety: The collaborator samples originated in the United States, Italy and Spain and spanned the acute and convalescent phases of COVID-19. The prospective study material was composed of cDNA or gDNA derived from T cells, B-cell-depleted T cells, or PBMCs. The dataset comprised deeply sampled blood TCRbeta repertoires from subjects exposed to, actively infected with, or recovered from COVID-19. A freely available public database, intended as a resource for researchers studying the immune response to SARS-CoV-2, is where the repertoires were released. The samples were drawn from two sources: the first 160 participants of the ongoing ImmuneRACE study, and 1,254 subjects contributed by 6 global collaborators. Sample metadata almost always included a de-identified subject ID, COVID-19 status, age in years and sex. HLA class I and class II types, where available, came from metadata supplied by the sample provider rather than from assay-based typing. Study-wide conclusions, independent of this receptor: The quantity of clinical and demographic metadata differed by source and by participant and was supplied without curation.

TCRbeta CDR3 regions were amplified from genomic DNA by means of the immunoSEQ Assay, a bias-controlled multiplex PCR. The source study handled its data this way. Within the assay, amplification of reference gene primers was used to estimate how many nucleated cells each sample contained. To quantify the absolute abundance of each unique TCRbeta CDR3 rearrangement, sequence reads were collapsed and filtered. Productive Simpson clonality was computed per sample as the square root of Simpson's diversity index over productive rearrangements. Entries here come from immuneACCESS through TCRdb and include only in-frame sequences with V and J called. Some clones fail to appear in such tables; in the studies checked, an unresolved V gene covers under half of the shortfall, and the cause of the remainder is unknown. V and J calls and clone size follow that table, whereas D and trimming were derived from the DNA. The sample table holds 100,000 to 110,000 clones, of which around four fifths were seen once. 9.5% to 13% of the sample lies in the top ten.

The CDR3 measures 16 amino acids from cysteine to phenylalanine. This entry keeps only the CDR3 DNA: 48 bases, framed from base 1. After removal of 4 bases from V and 4 bases from J, the junction retains 11 bases not matched to a gene. The CDR1 and CDR2 encoded by the germline V gene (reference sequence) are LGHDT and YNNKEL. Each collaborating institution followed its own protocols to collect whole blood in K2EDTA tubes. For TCRbeta analysis, collaborators shipped samples in one of three forms: frozen whole blood, isolated PBMCs, or DNA extracted from either of those sample types. This clone was counted only a few times. Its antigen is currently not known. Base qualities are missing; no much larger clone stands one base away.

The TCR was taken from a woman in her 70s with acute or convalescent COVID-19. The sample taken for sequencing was peripheral blood. Recombination linked TRBV3-1 (or the pseudogene TRBV3-2) to TRBJ1-2; TRBD1 matches 8 bases in the middle. The CDR3 amino acid sequence is: CASSRPDRVGSYGYTF. The DNA reads as follows: TGTGCCAGCAGCCGCCCGGACAGGGTGGGAAGCTATGGCTACACCTTC.